Listed below are T cell receptor beta chains from one sample, sequenced in a study of OX40 agonist ivuxolimab in advanced cancers. Repertoires were generated with immunoSEQ multiplex PCR, while TCRdb's copy carries only in-frame clones and drops some. The table records around 95,000 clones, around 90% of them present only once. Source: CD4+ or CD8+ T cells sorted from blood, taken in a trial of the OX40 agonist ivuxolimab. The receptors originated from an adult with an advanced solid tumor such as melanoma, head and neck, liver or kidney cancer. Each CDR3 is given with its conserved first and last residue. D genes are given only for firm matches. Not all rows give a size; the values are once, few, many and, for expanded clones, a class.

CDR3nt | CDR3aa | j_gene | abundance | d_gene | v_gene
TGTGCCTGGAGTGCTTCACAGGGAAAGGCTTTCTTT | CAWSASQGKAFF | TRBJ1-1 | NA | NA | TRBV30
TGCGCCAGCAGCTGGGCCAGTGATACGCAGTATTTT | CASSWASDTQYF | TRBJ2-3 | NA | NA | TRBV5-1
TGTGCCAGCAGCCGCAGGGGGACTAATGAAAAACTGTTTTTT | CASSRRGTNEKLFF | TRBJ1-4 | NA | TRBD1 | TRBV2
TGTGCCAGCAGCCCCCCCCGGGGAGATACGCAGTATTTT | CASSPPRGDTQYF | TRBJ2-3 | NA | NA | TRBV5-4
TGCAGTGGCACTAGAGGAGATACGCAGTATTTT | CSGTRGDTQYF | TRBJ2-3 | NA | NA | TRBV20-1
TGTGCCAGCAGTATAACGGAGGTTAGCACAGATACGCAGTATTTT | CASSITEVSTDTQYF | TRBJ2-3 | NA | NA | TRBV2
TGTGCCAGCAAGGCAACAGGGACCAATTCACCCCTCCACTTT | CASKATGTNSPLHF | TRBJ1-6 | NA | NA | TRBV2
TGTGCCAGCAGTTGGAGGAACACCGGGGAGCTGTTTTTT | CASSWRNTGELFF | TRBJ2-2 | few | NA | TRBV27
TGTGCCAGCAGCTTCTCGGAGGAGACTGAAGCTTTCTTT | CASSFSEETEAFF | TRBJ1-1 | NA | NA | TRBV7-3
TGTGCCAGCTCACCCCCTTCCCGGGGGTTCACAGATACGCAGTATTTT | CASSPPSRGFTDTQYF | TRBJ2-3 | NA | NA | TRBV18
TGCGCCAGCAGCTTGCTCTTGAATGAGCAGTTCTTC | CASSLLLNEQFF | TRBJ2-1 | NA | NA | TRBV5-1
TGTGCCTGGAGAGAAGGGCCCAGCTCCTACGAGCAGTACTTC | CAWREGPSSYEQYF | TRBJ2-7 | NA | NA | TRBV30
TGTGCCAGCAGCTTCCGTGACCTACTAGCGGGAGTTAGTAAGACCCAGTACTTC | CASSFRDLLAGVSKTQYF | TRBJ2-5 | NA | NA | TRBV12-1
TGTGCCAGCACGACACAGCCAAACTCCTACAATGAGCAGTTCTTC | CASTTQPNSYNEQFF | TRBJ2-1 | NA | NA | TRBV9
TGTGCCAGCAGTGAGGGCGGAACTTCCAACGAGCAGTACTTC | CASSEGGTSNEQYF | TRBJ2-7 | once | NA | TRBV2
TGTGCCAGCAGTCCCAGGGGGCGCCGGGAAGCTTTCTTT | CASSPRGRREAFF | TRBJ1-1 | NA | TRBD1 | TRBV27
TGTGCCAGTAGCCCGGACAGATTCTACGAGCAGTACTTC | CASSPDRFYEQYF | TRBJ2-7 | few | NA | TRBV19
TGCGCCAGCAGCCAACCGGGACAGGGAAACTATGGCTACACCTTC | CASSQPGQGNYGYTF | TRBJ1-2 | NA | TRBD1 | TRBV5-1
TGCGCCAGCAGTGAGTCTTCGGGAGGAATAGCGGTTCTCAATGAGCAGTTCTTC | CASSESSGGIAVLNEQFF | TRBJ2-1 | NA | TRBD2 | TRBV10-1
TGTGCCTGGAGTGCCGGCCTGTTCTCTGGAAACACCATATATTTT | CAWSAGLFSGNTIYF | TRBJ1-3 | NA | NA | TRBV30
TGTGCCAGCAGTGAGAGGGAGTGGCAGCCCCAGCATTTT | CASSEREWQPQHF | TRBJ1-5 | NA | NA | TRBV2
TGTGCCTGGAGTCCGACGGGCGGAGATACGCAGTATTTT | CAWSPTGGDTQYF | TRBJ2-3 | NA | NA | TRBV30
TGCAGCGTTGCCAGACAGGGGAAAGCAGTTAGCACAGATACGCAGTATTTT | CSVARQGKAVSTDTQYF | TRBJ2-3 | NA | TRBD1 | TRBV29-1
TGTGCCAGCAGTTTATTCGGCCCAAATGAAAAACTGTTTTTT | CASSLFGPNEKLFF | TRBJ1-4 | NA | NA | TRBV27
TGCGCCAGCAGTGAGTCGACAGGGCAGGTGCATCCCTACGAGCAGTACTTC | CASSESTGQVHPYEQYF | TRBJ2-7 | NA | TRBD1 | TRBV10-2
TGTGCCAGCAGTTTATCGAAGACAGGAGTAGAGACCCAGTACTTC | CASSLSKTGVETQYF | TRBJ2-5 | NA | NA | TRBV27
TGTGCCAGCAGTTTCCTCCATGGCTACACCTTC | CASSFLHGYTF | TRBJ1-2 | NA | NA | TRBV28
TGCGCCAGCAGGCGGACAGGTAGCTCCTACGAGCAGTACTTC | CASRRTGSSYEQYF | TRBJ2-7 | NA | TRBD1 | TRBV5-1
TGCGCCAGCAGCGACTACAGGACGAACACCGGGGAGCTGTTTTTT | CASSDYRTNTGELFF | TRBJ2-2 | few | NA | TRBV5-1
TGTGCCAGCAGTAGGGACTACACGACCGGGGAGCTGTTTTTT | CASSRDYTTGELFF | TRBJ2-2 | NA | TRBD2 | TRBV6-5
TGTGCCAGCAGCTTAGACCAGATAGGCCGATCACCCCTCCACTTT | CASSLDQIGRSPLHF | TRBJ1-6 | NA | NA | TRBV14